What follows is one TCR beta chain and its context. This CDR3 has 16 amino acids. This sample stems from a study of blood T cell repertoires in COVID-19. About the research overall: In each case, the material was cDNA or gDNA derived from T cells, B-cell-depleted T cells, or PBMCs.

TCRdb keeps only in-frame clones here, not all; method: immunoSEQ multiplex PCR. The sample contains a few hundred thousand clones, around 85% of which appear only once. Enrollees, roughly 18 to 89 years old, lived in about two dozen US areas. Participants' reported clinical history set cohort assignment. Cohort 3 recovery required two negative PCRs, clearance, or symptom resolution. Material: PBMCs or T cells enriched from blood (not recorded which). J is TRBJ1-3 and V is TRBV21-1; no check of the table's D call, TRBD1, against the DNA was made. TRBV21-1 is an annotated pseudogene. This sequence was found in a woman in her sixties or seventies who had recovered from COVID-19. The CDR3 spells CASSKEGHLSGNTIYF. CDR3 nucleotide sequence: TGTGCCAGCAGCAAAGAGGGACACCTCTCTGGAAACACCATATATTTT.